The 27 T cell receptor beta chains given below trace back to one sample, sequenced in a study of shared clonotypes between healthy human individuals. TCRdb keeps only in-frame clones here, not all; method: immunoSEQ multiplex PCR. The sample consists of around 2,000,000 clones, 90% to 95% of them appearing once. Sequenced: naive CD4+ T cells sorted from blood. Subset noted: CD45RA+ positively selected. The receptor source for this set is a man between 18 and 35 years old in good health.

This chain connects TRBV28 to TRBJ1-4; 7 bases fit TRBD1. The CDR3 is made up of 12 amino acids. V shed 6 bases, J shed 7 bases, and the junction held 2 bases outside the gene matches. Germline loops: CDR1 MDHEN, CDR2 SYDVKM. CDR3 region: CASRQGIEKLFF. The CDR3 DNA sequence: TGTGCCAGCAGACAGGGGATTGAAAAACTGTTTTTT.

The gene calls are TRBV28 and TRBJ2-7; TRBD2 matches at 11 bases. CDR1 is MDHEN and CDR2 is SYDVKM in the germline V gene. With 4 bases clipped from V and 0 bases from J, the junction kept 8 bases outside the gene matches. This CDR3 comprises 17 residues. This CDR3 is CASSSPSGTSGSYEQYF. CDR3 in DNA: TGTGCCAGCAGTTCACCCTCCGGGACTAGCGGCTCCTACGAGCAGTACTTC.

The chain is built from TRBV6-5 and TRBJ2-7; D perhaps matches TRBD2 (6 bases). The V end lost 0 bases, the J end lost 9 bases, and 12 bases lay between the germline ends. Germline CDR1 is MNHEY and CDR2 is SVGAGI. CDR3 length: 13 amino acids. CDR3 protein: CASSYSRSGRQYF. CDR3 nucleotides: TGTGCCAGCAGTTACTCGAGGAGCGGGCGGCAGTACTTC.

V gene TRBV7-9 combines with J gene TRBJ1-2, with 12 positions matching TRBD1. CDR1 and CDR2 from the germline V gene are SEHNR and FQNEAQ (reference sequence). This CDR3 is built from 17 residues. V lost 5 bases and J lost 6; bases outside the gene matches: 13. The CDR3 is CASSPMVPGTGGNGYTF. The CDR3 nucleotides are TGTGCCAGCAGCCCCATGGTACCCGGGACAGGGGGCAATGGCTACACCTTC.

The CDR3 region has the DNA TGTGCCAGCGCTAGTAGGGGGCGCCCCGACTATGGCTACACCTTC. Amino acids: CASASRGRPDYGYTF. The chain joins TRBV6-1 to TRBJ1-2; 7 bases are shared with TRBD1. V was pared by 8 bases and J by 3 bases, with 12 bases of the junction left unmatched. Per germline, CDR1 MNHNS and CDR2 SASEGT. The CDR3 totals 15 residues.

The rearrangement links TRBV7-3 to TRBJ2-3; TRBD2 matches at 15 bases. V was pared by 5 bases and J by 6 bases, with 6 bases of the junction left unmatched. The CDR3 spans 16 residues. CDR1 SGHTA and CDR2 FQGTGA come from the germline V gene. The CDR3 region has the DNA TGTGCCAGCAGCCTAAAAGGGACTAGCGGGGGGGATACGCAGTATTTT. The encoded protein is CASSLKGTSGGDTQYF.

For this clone: This sequence may be a read error, since a much larger clone differs from it by one base. This rearrangement joins TRBV11-2 to TRBJ1-1; maybe TRBD1 (5 bases). The V gene's germline CDR1 is SGHAT and CDR2 FQNNGV. The CDR3 spans 14 residues. Trimming took 3 bases from V and 3 from J, leaving 11 bases between them. CDR3: CASSLLGGDTEAFF. The CDR3 nucleotides are TGTGCCAGCAGCTTGTTGGGGGGGGACACTGAAGCTTTCTTT.

The chain employs TRBV5-6 and TRBJ1-5, with 7 bases aligning to TRBD1. The germline V gene has CDR1 SGHDT and CDR2 YYEEEE. The CDR3 is 16 residues long. With V trimmed by 3 bases and J by 5 bases, 11 bases remained unmatched. The CDR3 DNA follows: TGTGCCAGCAGCTACAGGGGCCCCGGAAGGGATCAGCCCCAGCATTTT. Translated: CASSYRGPGRDQPQHF.

The rearrangement uses TRBV10-2 and TRBJ1-5; a weak D match, TRBD1 (6 bases). V lost 4 bases and J 2 bases, leaving 9 bases between the germline ends. Germline CDR1 reads WSHSY; CDR2 reads SAAADI. This CDR3 spans 14 amino acids. CDR3 residues: CASSGGLGNQPQHF. CDR3 nucleotide sequence: TGCGCCAGCAGTGGGGGGCTAGGCAATCAGCCCCAGCATTTT.

The CDR3 sequence is CASSGLSGGLYGYTF. The CDR3 DNA sequence: TGTGCCAGCAGTGGGTTGTCGGGAGGCTTGTATGGCTACACCTTC. The V gene is TRBV2, the J gene TRBJ1-2; no reliable D call. Germline-derived CDR1 and CDR2 are SNHLY and FYNNEI. The CDR3 consists of 15 residues. V lost 4 bases, J lost 5 bases, and 17 bases lay in between.

This rearrangement joins TRBV18 to TRBJ1-3; the D gene is possibly TRBD1 (5 bases). The CDR3 totals 16 residues. Germline-derived CDR1 and CDR2 are KGHSH and LQKENI. Trimming took 6 bases from V and 3 from J, leaving 18 bases between them. CDR3 sequence (DNA): TGTGCCAGCTCCCCCCTTACGGAGGGGAATGGAAACACCATATATTTT. This translates into CASSPLTEGNGNTIYF.

The CDR3 DNA follows: TGTGCCAGCAGCCCAGCGGCAGGCCTAAACAATGAGCAGTTCTTC. It is translated as CASSPAAGLNNEQFF. The gene calls are TRBV7-6 and TRBJ2-1; D is perhaps TRBD2 (5 bases). This CDR3 comprises 15 residues. CDR1 and CDR2 (germline): SGHVS, FNYEAQ. The ends were cut back, 5 bases at V and 5 bases at J, with 16 bases in the middle.

This chain joins TRBV30 and TRBJ1-4; D possibly corresponds to TRBD1 (5 bases). Germline assignment: CDR1 GTSNPN and CDR2 SVGIG (reference sequence). This CDR3 is built from 15 residues. The V gene lost 5 bases and the J gene lost 8 bases, with 21 bases spanning the gap. The CDR3 nucleotides read TGTGCCTGGGGATTTCGGGGGAGGAGTGGCGAAAAACTGTTTTTT. Translation gives CAWGFRGRSGEKLFF.

The genes are TRBV9 and TRBJ2-1; 7 bases fit TRBD2. The CDR3 sequence is 16 residues long. Trimming took 3 bases from V and 4 from J; bases not matched to a gene: 10. Germline lookup yields CDR1 SGDLS and CDR2 YYNGEE. The CDR3 reads CASSGSGTHPYNEQFF. In DNA, the CDR3 is TGTGCCAGCAGCGGGAGCGGGACTCATCCTTACAATGAGCAGTTCTTC.

The gene calls are TRBV28 and TRBJ1-2; D ambiguous. V gave up 4 bases and J gave up 3 bases, with 6 bases separating them. The germline CDR1 and CDR2 sequences are MDHEN and SYDVKM. The CDR3 has 12 residues. This CDR3 reads CASSYSYYGYTF. The CDR3 DNA reads TGTGCCAGCAGTTACAGCTACTATGGCTACACCTTC.

This rearrangement joins TRBV19 to TRBJ2-1, with D possibly TRBD2 on 7 matching bases. CDR1 is LNHDA, CDR2 SQIVND, per germline (reference sequence). The germline V and J ends were trimmed by 1 base and 1 base, with 26 bases remaining between them. The CDR3 runs to 21 residues. The CDR3 spells CASSIAQGRAGSLPSYNEQFF. The CDR3 nucleotides read TGTGCCAGTAGTATAGCTCAGGGGCGAGCGGGATCCCTTCCTTCCTACAATGAGCAGTTCTTC.

This chain connects TRBV7-2 to TRBJ2-7; unclear D gene. Germline CDR1 and CDR2: SGHTA and FQGNSA. Deletions cut 4 bases from V and 2 bases from J, with 6 bases between. The CDR3 extends over 12 amino acids. The CDR3 sequence is CASSSYAYEQYF. The DNA for the CDR3 is TGTGCCAGCAGCTCCTATGCCTACGAGCAGTACTTC.

J is TRBJ2-7 and V is TRBV6-5; D may be TRBD2 (6 bases). CDR3 length: 16 residues. V dropped 3 bases and J dropped 5 bases, with 20 bases sitting between them. Germline assignment: CDR1 MNHEY and CDR2 SVGAGI. The CDR3 nucleotides read TGTGCCAGCAGTTATCTCGTGGTGGCTAGCGCTCACGAGCAGTACTTC. It is translated as CASSYLVVASAHEQYF.

The chain carries TRBV4-3 and TRBJ2-7; TRBD2 aligns across 10 bases. The CDR3 has 15 amino acids. From germline, CDR1 is LGHNA and CDR2 YSLEER. After removal of 0 bases from V and 7 bases from J, the junction contained 6 bases not matched to a gene. In DNA, the CDR3 is TGCGCCAGCAGCCAAGATCGAAGCGGGAGGGGTGAGCAGTACTTC. Amino acids: CASSQDRSGRGEQYF.

The chain employs TRBV6-1 and TRBJ2-7; a possible D gene is TRBD1 (6 bases). The CDR3 totals 15 residues. V was shortened by 3 bases and J by 3 bases, with 15 bases between the two germline ends. Germline V lookup: CDR1 MNHNS, CDR2 SASEGT. The CDR3: CASSDQGFWGYEQYF. For the CDR3, the DNA is TGTGCCAGCAGTGATCAGGGGTTTTGGGGCTACGAGCAGTACTTC.

Comments on this clone: This CDR3 is also generated by other DNA sequences in the sample. The chain couples TRBV6-5 to TRBJ1-1, with D possibly TRBD1 on 5 matching bases. Trimming left V 2 bases short and J 1 base short, with 8 bases between. This CDR3 spans 14 amino acids. Germline-derived CDR1 and CDR2 are MNHEY and SVGAGI. Here the CDR3 reads CASSYRGANTEAFF. CDR3 nucleotides: TGTGCCAGCAGTTACCGTGGGGCGAACACTGAAGCTTTCTTT.

CDR3 sequence reads: CASSFYRGTGELFF. CDR3 in DNA: TGTGCCAGCAGCTTCTACAGGGGCACCGGGGAGCTGTTTTTT. This chain joins TRBV5-6 and TRBJ2-2, with 7 nucleotides matching TRBD1. CDR1 and CDR2 from the germline V gene are SGHDT and YYEEEE. J gave up 4 bases and V 2 bases, and 2 bases lay outside the gene matches. The CDR3 has 14 residues. Filled out from reference TRBV5-6 and TRBJ2-2, the complete variable domain reads DAGVTQSPTHLIKTRGQQVTLRCSPKSGHDTVSWYQQALGQGPQFIFQYYEEEERQRGNFPDRFSGHQFPNYSSELNVNALLLGDSALYLCASSFYRGTGELFFGEGSRLTVL.

To note about this clone: The same CDR3 can be traced to other DNA sequences in this sample. The rearrangement uses TRBV6-6 and TRBJ1-5, with 9 bases identical to TRBD1. This CDR3 has 14 amino acids. Germline-derived CDR1 and CDR2 are MNHNY and SVGAGI (reference sequence). V lost 6 bases, J lost 0 bases, and 0 bases stayed unmatched. Here the CDR3 DNA reads TGTGCCAGCAGGACAGGGGGTAGCAATCAGCCCCAGCATTTT. As protein: CASRTGGSNQPQHF.

The genes are TRBV4-1 and TRBJ2-2; D unresolved. Germline CDR1 MGHRA, CDR2 YSYEKL. The germline V and J ends were trimmed by 3 bases and 0 bases, with 8 bases remaining between them. CDR3 size: 15 residues. In DNA form, the CDR3 reads TGCGCCAGCAGCCAGCCCCGAGCGAACACCGGGGAGCTGTTTTTT. This codes for CASSQPRANTGELFF.

A note on this clone: Other nucleotide sequences from this sample produce the same CDR3. This sequence joins TRBV6-5 and TRBJ1-1; D remains unclear. The CDR3 covers 13 residues. Per germline, CDR1 MNHEY and CDR2 SVGAGI. The V and J ends lost 0 bases and 4 bases respectively, with 6 bases between them. The CDR3 loop is CASSYSRGTEAFF. The CDR3 nucleotides read TGTGCCAGCAGTTACTCACGCGGCACTGAAGCTTTCTTT.

This chain connects TRBV6-1 to TRBJ2-6; D gene uncertain. The CDR3 extends over 14 amino acids. Trimming took off 11 bases at V and 0 bases at J, with 11 bases between the two ends. The germline V gene encodes CDR1 MNHNS and CDR2 SASEGT. The CDR3 loop reads CAVTLSSGANVLTF. CDR3 coding DNA: TGTGCCGTGACACTAAGCTCTGGGGCCAACGTCCTGACTTTC.

The chain combines TRBV7-8 with TRBJ2-1; TRBD1 matches at 11 bases. The CDR3 loop spans 15 amino acids. CDR1 and CDR2 (germline): SGHVS, FQNEAQ. V lost 5 bases to trimming and J lost 7 bases; unmatched junction nucleotides: 7. CDR3 bases: TGTGCCAGCAGCACCCGGACAGGGGGCAAAAATGAGCAGTTCTTC. Its protein product is CASSTRTGGKNEQFF.